This TCR beta chain originates from a study of cytomegalovirus exposure and HLA in healthy donors. Study outcomes and limitations: The study designated 150 or so TCR beta chains cytomegalovirus-associated. In an earlier analysis, most TCR beta V segments were productive about 87% or about 30% of the time. In a later analysis, donors in an Asian-associated ancestry cluster reportedly had fewer N-insertions in productive TCRs than the cohort mean.

The PCR used 60 Vbeta and 13 Jbeta primers. Method: immunoSEQ multiplex PCR; TCRdb's copy keeps in-frame clones and lacks some. Of 120,000 or so clones listed, around four fifths were seen once; the top ten hold approximately 10%. A word on this clone: The target antigen is unknown.

The germline V gene encodes CDR1 LNHDA and CDR2 SQIVND (reference sequence). The CDR3 spans 14 residues. Trimming at V came to 4 bases and at J to 7 bases, leaving 6 bases not matched to a gene. The chain uses TRBV19 and TRBJ1-5, with 8 bases identical to TRBD1. The TCR was taken from a male donor in good health and CMV-seropositive. The sequencing input was PBMCs. The CDR3: CASSTRGRGQPQHF. DNA for the CDR3: TGTGCCAGTAGTACCAGGGGGCGCGGACAGCCCCAGCATTTT.